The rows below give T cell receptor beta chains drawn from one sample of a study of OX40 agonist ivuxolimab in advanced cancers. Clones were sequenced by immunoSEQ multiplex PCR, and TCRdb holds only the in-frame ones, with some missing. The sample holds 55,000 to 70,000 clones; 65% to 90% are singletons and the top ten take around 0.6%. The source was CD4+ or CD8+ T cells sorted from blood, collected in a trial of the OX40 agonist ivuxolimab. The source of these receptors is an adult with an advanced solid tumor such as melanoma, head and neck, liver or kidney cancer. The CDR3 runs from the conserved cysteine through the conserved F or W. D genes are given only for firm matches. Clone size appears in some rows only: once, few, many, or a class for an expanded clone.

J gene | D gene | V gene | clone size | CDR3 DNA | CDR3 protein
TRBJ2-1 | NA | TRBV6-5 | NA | TGTGCCAGCAGCCATTTTCAAGCGGGCGGCAATGAGCAGTTCTTC | CASSHFQAGGNEQFF
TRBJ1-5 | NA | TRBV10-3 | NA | TGTGCCATCAGCGGGGATAGGGGCAATCAGCCCCAGCATTTT | CAISGDRGNQPQHF
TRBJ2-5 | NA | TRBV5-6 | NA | TGTGCCAGCAGCTTGAGTGGTGTTGGGCCCGCCCAAGAGACCCAGTACTTC | CASSLSGVGPAQETQYF
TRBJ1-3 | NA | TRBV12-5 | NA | TGTGCTAGTGGTTTTAGCGGGCAGGGTGCCTCTGGAAACACCATATATTTT | CASGFSGQGASGNTIYF
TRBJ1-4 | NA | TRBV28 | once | TGTGCCAGCAGTTTATTTGGTGAAAATGAAAAACTGTTTTTT | CASSLFGENEKLFF
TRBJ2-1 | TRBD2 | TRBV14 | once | TGTGCCAGCAGCCAAGGTCTAGCGGGGGCCATCTCCTACAATGAGCAGTTCTTC | CASSQGLAGAISYNEQFF
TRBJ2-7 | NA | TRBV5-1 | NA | TGCGCCAGCAGCTTGGCCGGACTAAACTACGAGCAGTACTTC | CASSLAGLNYEQYF
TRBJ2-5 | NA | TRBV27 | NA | TGTGCCAGCAGTCCTTTGGAGCCCCAGTACTTC | CASSPLEPQYF
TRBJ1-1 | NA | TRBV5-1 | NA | TGCGCCAGCAGCGAACAGGCAGACGGTGAAGCTTTCTTT | CASSEQADGEAFF
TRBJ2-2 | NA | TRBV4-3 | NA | TGCGCCAGCAGCCAAGCCGGGACAAGGAACACCGGGGAGCTGTTTTTT | CASSQAGTRNTGELFF
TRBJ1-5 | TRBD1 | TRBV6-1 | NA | TGTGCCAGCAGTGGAGGGACAGGTAATCTCAATCAGCCCCAGCATTTT | CASSGGTGNLNQPQHF
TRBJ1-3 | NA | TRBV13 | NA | TGTGCCAGCAGTCTTACCCGGGGCCCTGGAAACACCATATATTTT | CASSLTRGPGNTIYF
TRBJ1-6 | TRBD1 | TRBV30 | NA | TGTGCCTGGAGCGAAGCCGGGACAGGGGCTTCACCCCTCCACTTT | CAWSEAGTGASPLHF
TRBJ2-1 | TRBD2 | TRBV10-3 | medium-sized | TGTGCCACCCTAGCGGGAGAGGACAATGAGCAGTTCTTC | CATLAGEDNEQFF
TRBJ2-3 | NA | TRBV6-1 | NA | TGTGCCAGTGTTGGGGATTTAAGCACAGATACGCAGTATTTT | CASVGDLSTDTQYF
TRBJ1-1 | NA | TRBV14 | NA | TGTGCCAGCAGCCAAGCGGCGGGAGCTGAAGCTTTCTTT | CASSQAAGAEAFF
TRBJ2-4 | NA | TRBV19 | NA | TGTGCCACCAGGGACGGCCCCGCCAAAAACATTCAGTACTTC | CATRDGPAKNIQYF
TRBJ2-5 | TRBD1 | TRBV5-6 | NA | TGTGCCAGCAGCCCCGTGGGGCAGGGGGTAGGGGAGACCCAGTACTTC | CASSPVGQGVGETQYF
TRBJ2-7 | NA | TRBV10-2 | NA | TGCGCCAGCAGTCCCGATCTCTACCAGCAGTACTTC | CASSPDLYQQYF
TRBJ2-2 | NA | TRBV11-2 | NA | TGTGCCAGCAGCCCATCGGGAAACACCGGGGAGCTGTTTTTT | CASSPSGNTGELFF
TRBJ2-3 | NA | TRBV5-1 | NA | TGCGCCAGCAGCCTCGAGCGGGTAGCAGATACGCAGTATTTT | CASSLERVADTQYF
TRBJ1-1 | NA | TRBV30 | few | TGTGCCTGGAGACAGGGGAACACTGAAGCTTTCTTT | CAWRQGNTEAFF
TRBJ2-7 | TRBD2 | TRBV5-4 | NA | TGTGCCAGCAGCGCGAGCGGGAGGGCCCTCGACGAGCAGTACTTC | CASSASGRALDEQYF
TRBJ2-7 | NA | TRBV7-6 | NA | TGTGCCAGCAGCTTAAACTTCTACGAGCAGTACTTC | CASSLNFYEQYF
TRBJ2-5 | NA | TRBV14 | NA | TGTGCCAGCAGCGGGAGTGTCGCAGAGACCCAGTACTTC | CASSGSVAETQYF
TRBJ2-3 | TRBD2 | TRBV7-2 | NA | TGTGCCAGCAGCTTAGCAGGGACTAGCGGGGGGGCCAGGGATACGCAGTATTTT | CASSLAGTSGGARDTQYF
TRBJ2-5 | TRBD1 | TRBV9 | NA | TGTGCCAGCAGCGCCGGGACAGGGGCAGAGACCCAGTACTTC | CASSAGTGAETQYF
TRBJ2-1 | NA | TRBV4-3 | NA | TGCGCCAGCAGCCAGGGCCGGCCCGGGACAAACTTCTTC | CASSQGRPGTNFF
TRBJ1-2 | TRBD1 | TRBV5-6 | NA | TGTGCCAGCAGCCGGGACAGGGATTTGTTCGATGGCTACACCTTC | CASSRDRDLFDGYTF